Each of the 3 T cell receptor beta chains below was sequenced from the same sample in a study of vaccination effects on CD4 cells after COVID-19. Repertoires were generated with immunoSEQ multiplex PCR, while TCRdb's copy carries only in-frame clones and drops some. The table records tens of thousands of clones, 65% to 70% of them present only once. Isolation of CD4+ T cells took place after less than twelve days of culture. Their specific antigens are unknown. Sample: CD4+ T cells from PBMCs cultured without peptide, taken before COVID-19 vaccination. Receptors originate from a human donor who received a COVID-19 vaccine.

This sequence joins TRBV6-5 and TRBJ2-3; a possible D gene is TRBD2 (6 bases). From germline, CDR1 is MNHEY and CDR2 SVGAGI. V was shortened by 6 bases and J by 3 bases, with 16 bases between the two germline ends. The CDR3 extends over 15 amino acids. The CDR3 sequence is CASSPTDAGTDTQYF. Written as DNA, the CDR3 is TGTGCCAGCAGCCCCACCGACGCGGGAACAGATACGCAGTATTTT.

The chain has TRBV3-1 (or the pseudogene TRBV3-2) and TRBJ2-2; D unclear. The CDR3 extends over 16 amino acids. The V end was cut by 1 base, the J end by 2 bases, with 11 bases between. Germline V gene lookup returns CDR1 LGHDT and CDR2 YNNKEL (reference sequence). The CDR3 region has the DNA TGTGCCAGCAGCCAAGGCCTTTCTACAAACACCGGGGAGCTGTTTTTT. Translated, it gives CASSQGLSTNTGELFF.

The V call is TRBV6-7, the J call TRBJ2-2; TRBD2 might be the D (6 bases). TRBV6-7 is placed among ORFs of uncertain function. The V gene lost 2 bases and the J gene lost 5 bases, with 18 bases spanning the gap. The CDR3 totals 17 residues. The CDR3 reads CASSYGSRECRTGELFF. The CDR3 nucleotides read TGTGCCAGCAGTTACGGTTCTCGGGAGTGCCGGACCGGGGAGCTGTTTTTT.